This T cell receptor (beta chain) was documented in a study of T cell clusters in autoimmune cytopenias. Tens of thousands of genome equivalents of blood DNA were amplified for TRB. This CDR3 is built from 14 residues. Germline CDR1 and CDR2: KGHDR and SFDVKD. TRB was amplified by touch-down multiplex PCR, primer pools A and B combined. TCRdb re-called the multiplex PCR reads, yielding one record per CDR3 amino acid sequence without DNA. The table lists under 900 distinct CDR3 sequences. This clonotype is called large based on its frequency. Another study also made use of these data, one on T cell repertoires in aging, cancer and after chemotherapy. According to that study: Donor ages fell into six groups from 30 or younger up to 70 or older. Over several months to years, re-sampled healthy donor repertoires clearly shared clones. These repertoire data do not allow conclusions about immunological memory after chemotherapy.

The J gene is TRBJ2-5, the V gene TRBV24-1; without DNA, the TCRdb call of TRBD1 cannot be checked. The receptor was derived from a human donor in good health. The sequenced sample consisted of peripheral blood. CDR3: CATSGTGVGETQYF.